This T cell receptor (beta chain) was obtained from a study of tumour-infiltrating T cells in Burkitt lymphoma. As for the study in general: Overall and progression-free survival were predicted by productive clonality.

Data came from immunoSEQ multiplex PCR; TCRdb stores just in-frame clones and leaves some out. The sample holds about 14,000 clones, 30% seen once. In germline, CDR1 is SGHVS, CDR2 FNYEAQ. The CDR3 sequence is 18 residues long. With V trimmed by 5 bases and J by 2 bases, 6 bases remained unmatched. By share, this clone ranks as large. The receptor's source is a human donor with diffuse large B-cell lymphoma. The genes are TRBV7-6 and TRBJ2-1, with 16 bases fitting TRBD2. Sequencing was done on a sample of tumor tissue. The CDR3 sequence: CASSGTSGRADAYNEQFF. As DNA, the CDR3 is TGTGCCAGCAGCGGGACTAGCGGGAGGGCCGACGCCTACAATGAGCAGTTCTTC.